This TCR beta chain was obtained from a study of human T cells and chemical hapten exposure. Study-wide points: Positively correlated with patch test score were the counts of PT1 expanded TCRs.

In TCRdb, the RACE reads were re-called with MiXCR into one record per CDR3 protein. The data contain about 300,000 distinct CDR3 sequences, around 5.5% of them seen just once; the ten biggest clones take up around 8.8%. As to time point: pre-sensitization, week 0. Treatment of the sample: therapeutic diphenylcyclopropenone sensitization with weekly scalp DPC. In this sample, this clonotype turned up many times. Its antigen is not known. The sample in question was whole blood, obtained in connection with sensitization to the hapten diphenylcyclopropenone (DPC). The receptor's source is a young woman with alopecia areata. Some clones in this sample may be carry-over from other donors' samples.

CDR3 residues: CASSFRNTEAFF. In DNA, the CDR3 is TGTGCCAGCAGTTTTAGGAACACTGAAGCTTTCTTT. The chain couples TRBV12-3 or TRBV12-4 to TRBJ1-1; D call uncertain. V was shortened by 3 bases and J by 1 base, with 3 bases between the two germline ends. The CDR3 runs to 12 residues.